The 24 T cell receptor beta chains listed next were all sequenced from one sample in a study of T-cell memory formation after mild COVID-19. One entry per CDR3 protein results from TCRdb running MiXCR on the 5' RACE reads. There are 150,000 or so distinct CDR3 sequences in the sample; roughly a third occur only once, and about 12% lies in the top ten. Sequences were obtained from PBMCs or a T cell subset sorted from them (not recorded which). The receptors here all came from an adult woman who had mild COVID-19 (a few samples of this study predate the infection). Cell type and time point are not known.

This clonotype has just a few counts. The chain recombines TRBV5-1 with TRBJ1-1; D is ambiguous. CDR3 length equals 14 residues. V lost 4 bases and J lost 5, with 15 bases in between. CDR1 and CDR2 (germline): SGHRS, YFSETQ. CDR3 sequence reads: CASSPGSRNTEAFF. CDR3 coding DNA: TGCGCCAGCAGCCCTGGAAGTAGGAATACTGAAGCTTTCTTT.

This chain joins TRBV10-3 and TRBJ2-1, with TRBD2 matching over 10 bases. Germline loops: CDR1 ENHRY, CDR2 SYGVKD. J gave up 8 bases and V 4 bases, and 14 bases lay outside the gene matches. This CDR3 contains 17 residues. CDR3 DNA sequence: TGTGCCATCAGTGCCCGTACCCTAGCGGGAGTTATCGATGAGCAGTTCTTC. Its protein product is CAISARTLAGVIDEQFF.

The chain recombines TRBV4-1 with TRBJ2-7; 7 bases line up with TRBD2. V shed 0 bases, J shed 7 bases, and the junction held 6 bases outside the gene matches. Germline V gene lookup returns CDR1 MGHRA and CDR2 YSYEKL. The CDR3 is made up of 14 amino acids. Here the CDR3 DNA reads TGCGCCAGCAGCCAAGAGGGGAGGGTTGGAGAGCAGTACTTC. This translates into CASSQEGRVGEQYF.

This clonotype has just a few counts. V is TRBV11-2 and J is TRBJ2-7; D might be TRBD1 or TRBD2, each matching 5 bases. Germline V gene lookup returns CDR1 SGHAT and CDR2 FQNNGV. V gave up 5 bases and J gave up 7 bases, with 21 bases separating them. This CDR3 region has 15 residues. The CDR3 nucleotides are TGTGCCAGCAGCCCTCCGGGACGGTTTCGGAAGGAGCAGTACTTC. Translated, it gives CASSPPGRFRKEQYF.

This clonotype occurred many times. V usage is TRBV29-1 and J usage is TRBJ2-5; D is possibly TRBD1 (7 bases). Germline assignment: CDR1 SQVTM and CDR2 ANQGSEA. This CDR3 is 14 amino acids long. V gave up 7 bases and J gave up 4 bases, with 19 bases separating them. DNA for the CDR3: TGCAGCGGTAGGATAGGAGGGGGCGGAGAGACCCAGTACTTC. Residues: CSGRIGGGGETQYF.

The CDR3 protein is CAWSGAGGTGNTIYF. CDR3 in DNA: TGTGCCTGGAGTGGGGCAGGGGGAACTGGAAACACCATATATTTT. The gene calls are TRBV30 and TRBJ1-3; 7 bases are a match to TRBD1. The germline gives CDR1 GTSNPN, CDR2 SVGIG (reference sequence). The CDR3 consists of 15 residues. After removal of 1 base from V and 2 bases from J, the junction contained 5 bases not matched to a gene.

This clonotype was seen more than once but under ten times. CDR3 residues: CASSLAGGEGSYGYTF. The CDR3 DNA reads as TGTGCCAGCAGCTTAGCGGGGGGTGAAGGCTCCTATGGCTACACCTTC. The chain couples TRBV7-9 to TRBJ1-2; D possibly corresponds to TRBD1 (5 bases). The germline CDR1 and CDR2 sequences are SEHNR and FQNEAQ (reference sequence). V lost 0 bases and J lost 4, with 15 bases in between. CDR3 length equals 16 residues.

This clonotype was observed a single time. The V call is TRBV30, the J call TRBJ2-7, with D perhaps given as TRBD1 or TRBD2 (5 bases each). Deletions cut 2 bases from V and 6 bases from J, with 20 bases between. Germline V gene sequence: CDR1 GTSNPN, CDR2 SVGIG (reference sequence). The CDR3 has 15 amino acids. The CDR3 DNA is TGTGCCTGGAGTTTCCGGGGCAGTCCACCCCGCGAGCAGTACTTC. Residues: CAWSFRGSPPREQYF.

The genes are TRBV24-1 and TRBJ2-3; D is uncertain. The CDR3 runs to 12 residues. CDR1 KGHDR and CDR2 SFDVKD come from the germline V gene. Trimming took 6 bases from V and 3 from J, leaving 6 bases between them. CDR3 in amino acids: CATSSDTDTQYF. DNA of the CDR3: TGTGCCACCAGTTCGGATACAGATACGCAGTATTTT.

This clonotype was observed a handful of times. The chain recombines TRBV20-1 with TRBJ2-1; TRBD1 is a possible D gene (5 bases). The V gene's germline CDR1 is DFQATT and CDR2 SNEGSKA (reference sequence). Between the trimmed V and J ends, which lost 5 bases and 7 bases, there was a span of 18 bases. The CDR3 spans 14 residues. The DNA for the CDR3 is TGCAGTGCTCCACGGTCTGGGGCTGCGAATGAGCAGTTCTTC. Translated: CSAPRSGAANEQFF.

This chain links TRBV2 with TRBJ1-2; 10 positions agree with TRBD1. The CDR3 has 15 residues. V lost 0 bases and J lost 6; bases outside the gene matches: 4. The germline V gene has CDR1 SNHLY and CDR2 FYNNEI. The CDR3 is CASSEARGQGNGYTF. The CDR3 DNA sequence: TGTGCCAGCAGTGAAGCAAGGGGACAGGGGAATGGCTACACCTTC.

This clonotype was detected only a few times. The V call is TRBV5-1, the J call TRBJ2-1, with D possibly matching TRBD1 (7 bases). Trimming pared 0 bases from V and 7 bases from J, leaving 11 bases between. The CDR3 is made up of 14 amino acids. Looked up from germline, CDR1 is SGHRS and CDR2 is YFSETQ. This CDR3 reads CASSLAPGGNEQFF. CDR3 DNA: TGCGCCAGCAGCTTGGCCCCAGGGGGGAATGAGCAGTTCTTC. Full variable domain (outside the CDR3, taken from reference TRBV5-1 and TRBJ2-1): KAGVTQTPRYLIKTRGQQVTLSCSPISGHRSVSWYQQTPGQGLQFLFEYFSETQRNKGNFPGRFSGRQFSNSRSEMNVSTLELGDSALYLCASSLAPGGNEQFFGPGTRLTVL.

The J gene is TRBJ2-3, the V gene TRBV7-2; D unresolved. The CDR3 spans 17 residues. V dropped 4 bases and J dropped 2 bases, with 19 bases sitting between them. Per the germline V gene, CDR1 is SGHTA and CDR2 is FQGNSA. CDR3 in DNA: TGTGCCAGCAGCTCCGGTCCCTTTAGGGCCCTCACAGATACGCAGTATTTT. Protein sequence: CASSSGPFRALTDTQYF.

This clonotype came up a few times. V gene TRBV7-2 combines with J gene TRBJ1-6; 7 bases are shared with TRBD1. CDR1 SGHTA and CDR2 FQGNSA come from the germline V gene. With V trimmed by 5 bases and J by 7 bases, 2 bases remained unmatched. This CDR3 is 13 amino acids long. Here the CDR3 DNA reads TGTGCCAGCAGCCTGACAGGGAATTCACCCCTCCACTTT. Translation: CASSLTGNSPLHF.

This CDR3 reads CASSWGPLRYEQYF. CDR3 sequence (DNA): TGTGCCAGCAGCTGGGGACCTCTAAGGTACGAGCAGTACTTC. The rearrangement joins TRBV5-5 to TRBJ2-7; possibly TRBD1 or TRBD2 for D (5 bases each). V lost 3 bases to trimming and J lost 4 bases, with 14 bases between them. The CDR3 has 14 amino acids. Germline V lookup: CDR1 SGHKS, CDR2 YYEKEE (reference sequence).

This clonotype was seen a few times. The V and J genes are TRBV12-3 or TRBV12-4 and TRBJ2-2; TRBD2 aligns across 9 bases. V dropped 3 bases and J dropped 4; count of bases not matched to a gene: 9. There are 17 residues in the CDR3. For the CDR3, the DNA is TGTGCCAGCAGTTTTCGAGTAGCGGGAGATATCACCGGGGAGCTGTTTTTT. It is translated as CASSFRVAGDITGELFF.

The rearrangement uses TRBV6-2 or TRBV6-3 and TRBJ2-3; D gene uncertain. The CDR3 is 13 residues long. V was shortened by 6 bases and J by 0 bases, with 7 bases between the two germline ends. Germline values: CDR1 MNHEY, CDR2 SVGEGT. The CDR3 sequence: CASRPISTDTQYF. The CDR3 nucleotides are TGTGCCAGCAGGCCCATCAGCACAGATACGCAGTATTTT.

This chain joins TRBV24-1 and TRBJ1-5; D gene ambiguous. The ends were cut back, 4 bases at V and 3 bases at J, with 3 bases in the middle. In germline, CDR1 is KGHDR, CDR2 SFDVKD. The CDR3 loop spans 12 amino acids. DNA of the CDR3: TGTGCCACCAGTGACATCAATCAGCCCCAGCATTTT. Translation gives CATSDINQPQHF.

The CDR3 sequence: CSAPSGTGFYEQYF. The CDR3 nucleotides read TGCAGTGCCCCTTCTGGGACAGGGTTCTACGAGCAGTACTTC. The chain is built from TRBV20-1 and TRBJ2-7; 9 positions match TRBD1. Trimming took 6 bases from V and 3 from J; bases not matched to a gene: 9. The CDR3 extends over 14 amino acids. CDR1 DFQATT and CDR2 SNEGSKA come from the germline V gene (reference sequence).

The rearrangement joins TRBV2 to TRBJ1-1; D is perhaps TRBD1 (6 bases). The V end was cut by 8 bases, the J end by 5 bases, with 21 bases between. The CDR3 consists of 15 residues. Germline V CDR1 and CDR2: SNHLY, FYNNEI. The CDR3 DNA sequence: TGTGCCAGCTCGGGACCCGGGGGGGCGGGTACTGAAGCTTTCTTT. As protein: CASSGPGGAGTEAFF.

The chain uses TRBV6-5 and TRBJ1-1; unclear D gene. The V end lost 7 bases, the J end lost 8 bases, and 17 bases lay between the germline ends. The CDR3 runs 13 residues. Germline CDR1 MNHEY, CDR2 SVGAGI. CDR3 in amino acids: CASTNSVQREAFF. The CDR3 DNA follows: TGTGCCAGCACCAACTCAGTTCAACGGGAAGCTTTCTTT.

J is TRBJ2-5 and V is TRBV12-3 or TRBV12-4, with D unclear. V lost 6 bases and J lost 4, with 12 bases in between. The CDR3 covers 13 residues. This chain's CDR3 is CASSLVQRETQYF. In DNA form, the CDR3 reads TGTGCCAGCAGCCTAGTTCAGAGAGAGACCCAGTACTTC.

This chain links TRBV5-5 with TRBJ2-1, with 8 bases identical to TRBD2. V lost 1 base and J lost 5; bases outside the gene matches: 8. This CDR3 has 16 residues. Germline V gene sequence: CDR1 SGHKS, CDR2 YYEKEE (reference sequence). The CDR3 spells CASSLIGGRSNNEQFF. The CDR3 DNA reads as TGTGCCAGCAGCTTGATCGGCGGGAGGTCAAACAATGAGCAGTTCTTC. The whole variable domain, filled in from reference TRBV5-5 and TRBJ2-1, reads DAGVTQSPTHLIKTRGQQVTLRCSPISGHKSVSWYQQVLGQGPQFIFQYYEKEERGRGNFPDRFSARQFPNYSSELNVNALLLGDSALYLCASSLIGGRSNNEQFFGPGTRLTVL.

Only a few counts were recorded for this clonotype. The chain recombines TRBV6-4 with TRBJ2-2; TRBD2 agrees at 9 bases. The CDR3 length is 16 residues. The germline gives CDR1 MRHNA, CDR2 SNTAGT. Trimming took 3 bases from V and 3 from J; bases not matched to a gene: 5. The CDR3 loop is CASSEAAGGDTGELFF. The CDR3 region has the DNA TGTGCCAGCAGTGAAGCGGCGGGAGGGGACACCGGGGAGCTGTTTTTT.